This entry concerns a single TCR beta chain. Its cognate antigen has yet to be identified. No much larger clone is present one base from it, and per-base qualities are unavailable. In total, 600 or so healthy bone marrow donors made up the cohort. Cohort members were all nominally healthy when sampled, although unrecorded immune exposures were likely present. Of the approximately 700 cohort members, approximately 290 had a positive CMV serostatus and about 350 had a negative one, while no CMV serostatus was recorded for the donor. Each donor provided a peripheral blood sample, and peripheral blood mononuclear cells were used for TCR beta sequencing. Genomic DNA extraction from the blood cell samples was performed with the Qiagen DNeasy Blood Extraction Kit. The CDR3 contains 14 residues, cysteine and phenylalanine counted. Of all the DNA, just the CDR3 is kept, 42 bases in frame from base 1. CDR1 and CDR2 (PRHDT, FYEKMQ) derive from the germline V gene (reference sequence). Germline trimming amounts to 0 bases on V and 5 bases on J, with 3 as the count of junction bases outside the gene matches.

These data originate in a study of cytomegalovirus exposure and HLA in healthy donors (dated by TCRdb to about 2017). The study in broad terms: An earlier analysis of fewer than 750 of the donors reported over 250 Gb of sequence data and roughly 120 million unique TCR beta sequences obtained from some 200 million T cells. Around 320 gigabases of sequencing data and tens of millions of unique TCR sequences were included in an early release covering over 600 HLA-typed donors. Of the roughly 400 genotyped donors, around 81% fell in the genetic ancestry cluster associated with self-reported Caucasian donors. The aim of the study was to test whether cataloging public T cell receptors could identify signatures of past pathogen exposure. The study profiled the T cell repertoires of hundreds of subjects by immunosequencing and related them to cytomegalovirus serostatus. In addition to the first cohort of several hundred subjects, a separate validation cohort of 100 to 150 different subjects was used. The study combined high-throughput TCR immunosequencing, statistical association of individual TCRs with disease status, and machine learning to predict cytomegalovirus infection status. In a later analysis, previously published TCR beta repertoires from more than 500 donors were re-analyzed and high-resolution HLA genotyping was added so that TCR occurrence patterns could be studied. Rather than using new phenotypic data, the later analysis identified candidate immune exposures from TCR beta sequences and from how often those sequences occurred across donors. An earlier analysis of around 580 of the donors used high-throughput TCR beta sequencing to judge whether each TCR beta V gene segment behaved as functional or pseudogenic. Donor age, sex, ethnicity and CMV serostatus were collected together with the repertoire data. A later genetic analysis took genome-wide SNP genotypes for 398 of the 666 donors and used that subset as a discovery cohort. Every repertoire in the discovery cohort had been generated on one and the same sequencing platform. Both class I and class II loci were covered by HLA typing, at four-digit resolution. Typing coverage varied by locus: roughly 629-640 donors for A, B, C, DRB1 and DQB1; roughly 500 for DQA1; some 610 for DPA1; 450 to 480 for DPB1. Because of strong linkage in the cohort, four or five DR-DQ haplotypes were treated as single units for association and clustering. Among around 400 genotyped donors of the cohort, an average of around 220,000 unique TCR beta nucleotide sequences was sequenced per donor, of which about 18% were non-productive. General findings and caveats noted by the study authors: A cluster of highly shared sequence variants was judged likely to be a technical artifact of the sequencing pipeline. An earlier analysis of approximately 540 of the donors showed that most TCR beta V segments appeared in productive rearrangements either about 87% or about 30% of the time, which broadly matched IMGT annotations. Because some donors lacked HLA typing at each locus, the association tests relied only on the typed subset. For the cohort, immune exposure information was limited to CMV serostatus. The presence/absence analyses assumed that sequencing depth was roughly uniform across donors, and that assumption may not be true. In this cohort, only TCR beta chains were sequenced, and detectable features were limited by the absence of alpha or paired-chain data. Assigning TCR associations to individual alleles was difficult when HLA alleles, especially DR and DQ, strongly co-occurred. The 87-base-pair reads could not distinguish some IMGT-functional V segments, including TRBV6-2 and TRBV6-3, so those segments were excluded. Compared with equally common non-associated chains, HLA-associated TCR beta chains in a later analysis were more clonally expanded and had lower generation probabilities. Specific HLA alleles were associated with roughly 17,000 TCR beta sequences at a false discovery rate of 0.05 in a later analysis. Correlated functional status among segregating V segments might reflect linkage disequilibrium, but an unknown experimental factor could not be ruled out. According to a later analysis, parvovirus B19, influenza, CMV and Epstein-Barr virus appeared linked to several top co-occurrence clusters. A later analysis found that TCR association rates varied across HLA loci, with DRB1 alleles showing the most associated TCRs and HLA-C alleles the fewest. In a later genetic analysis, a missense DCLRE1C variant was associated with V-gene and J-gene trimming of TCR beta chains, and the association was replicated in an independent cohort. The classifier was reported to diagnose cytomegalovirus status with high specificity and sensitivity in both the original and validation cohorts. The study listed over 150 TCR beta chains as associated with cytomegalovirus. A later genetic analysis reported fewer N-insertions in productive TCRs among donors in an Asian-associated ancestry cluster than the roughly 690-donor mean. Most CMV-associated TCR beta chains appeared to be HLA-restricted in a later analysis, and the HLA associations seemed to be driven largely by CMV exposure. Because counts were too low, roughly 16 rarely observed V segments, including chromosome 9 orphons, were excluded from the earlier analysis of around 640 of the donors. A further reported finding was that TCR beta sequences accurately predicted the HLA-A and HLA-B alleles for most subjects in the first cohort. Across donors, most TCR sequences were observed very rarely, whereas some public TCRs were present in many individuals. According to the authors, the approach could potentially be generalized to other disease states and immunological phenotypes. In vitro tests confirmed that three of the cytomegalovirus-associated TCR beta chains recognize cytomegalovirus antigens.

Library preparation was by the immunoSEQ multiplex PCR assay. A mixture of 60 forward primers for TCR Vbeta segments and 13 reverse primers for TCR Jbeta segments was used in the multiplex PCR. A multiplex PCR assay on genomic DNA amplified the CDR3 region of rearranged TCR beta genes. Amplified TCR beta libraries were sequenced as 87-base-pair reads on the Illumina HiSeq System. From the authors' description of their analysis: A later analysis tallied tens of millions of unique TCR beta chains across the 666 repertoires, and about 12 million of those chains were shared by two or more donors. A nearest-neighbor algorithm error-corrected the raw reads and collapsed the reads into unique sequences, merging closely related sequences to remove PCR and sequencing errors. CDR3 sequences were aligned to IMGT reference sequences to assign V, D and J gene segments. For a sequence to be retained, at least a six-nucleotide match to both a V gene segment and a J gene segment was required. A rearrangement counted as productive if the CDR3 had no stop codons and remained in frame with V and J, and every other rearrangement counted as non-productive. Following IMGT convention, CDR3 was defined as the stretch from the second conserved V-encoded cysteine up to the conserved J-encoded phenylalanine. Sequences without an unambiguous match to a single V gene segment were excluded from the earlier analysis of about 600 of the donors. In an earlier analysis of several hundred of the donors, V segments were called functional above 56.7% productive rearrangements and were called segregating when the between-donor standard deviation exceeded 5%. A statistical classification framework was built for diagnosing cytomegalovirus status from the catalog of TCR beta chain sequences. V and J gene assignment, in a later analysis, came from comparing TCR nucleotide sequences with IMGT/GENE-DB human TR gene sequences. A later analysis assigned CDR3 sequences and most-parsimonious VDJ recombination scenarios with the TCRdist pipeline. In a later analysis, each TCR beta chain was defined by its CDR3 amino acid sequence together with its V-gene family, and reads without a unique V-gene family were excluded. A later analysis removed over 500 highly shared, low-generation-probability nucleotide sequences to deal with suspected cross-contamination and a sequencing artifact. A later analysis calculated a clonal expansion index for each public chain from normalized within-repertoire ranks of inferred template counts. Generation probabilities in a later analysis came from a VDJ recombination model fitted to out-of-frame rearrangements, and those results were checked against IGoR. In a later analysis, hypergeometric tests were used to score TCR-TCR, TCR-HLA and TCR-CMV co-occurrence, with a repertoire-size bias correction applied to TCR pairs. A later analysis estimated false discovery rates by permuting HLA or CMV assignments 20 times. In a later analysis, co-occurring TCRs were grouped using DBSCAN, and TCRdist sequence similarity was added for clustering within HLA-allele-positive subsets. For co-occurrence clustering, repertoires with fewer than 30,000 or more than 120,000 public chains were excluded, along with five repertoires with anomalous nucleotide sharing. TCRdb mirrors the immuneACCESS table, restricted to in-frame sequences. Some clones are absent from its copies; in checked studies, under half trace to an unresolved V gene, and the reason for the others is unknown. The V and J calls and clone size are taken from that table; D and trimming were inferred from the DNA. The sample table contains over 130,000 clones; only one count was recorded for about 76% of them. In total, the top ten clones hold 3.5% to 4.5% of the sample.

The sequence derives from a human donor in good health. The V and J genes are TRBV13 and TRBJ2-5, with 7 junctional bases fitting TRBD2. Sequenced material: PBMCs. The CDR3 region reads CASSLGGLRETQYF. The bases read TGTGCCAGCAGCTTAGGGGGACTACGGGAGACCCAGTACTTC. Joined to the reference TRBV13 and TRBJ2-5 proteins, this CDR3 gives the full variable domain: AAGVIQSPRHLIKEKRETATLKCYPIPRHDTVYWYQQGPGQDPQFLISFYEKMQSDKGSIPDRFSAQQFSDYHSELNMSSLELGDSALYFCASSLGGLRETQYFGPGTRLLVL.